The rows below give T cell receptor beta chains drawn from one sample of a study of tumor-infiltrating lymphocytes in primary liver carcinoma. Each CDR3 protein is one row after TCRdb ran MiXCR on the multiplex PCR reads. This sample has 310,000 or so distinct CDR3 sequences, with roughly three fifths found just once. Sample: peripheral blood. These receptors all come from a woman in her twenties or thirties with primary liver carcinoma and hepatitis B virus infection. The CDR3 runs from the conserved cysteine through the conserved F or W. D genes are given only for firm matches. The size of a clone is reported for some rows only, either as once, few or many, or as a class for expanded clones.

J gene: TRBJ2-5
V gene: TRBV7-9
clone size: -
D gene: -
CDR3 DNA: TGTGCCAGCAGCTTTTTAACGGGAGCCCAGTACTTC
CDR3 protein: CASSFLTGAQYF

J gene: TRBJ2-5
V gene: TRBV12-3/TRBV12-4
clone size: -
D gene: -
CDR3 DNA: TGTGCCAGCAGCAAGGGAGATCAAGAGACCCACTACTTC
CDR3 protein: CASSKGDQETHYF

J gene: TRBJ2-7
V gene: TRBV29-1
clone size: many
D gene: -
CDR3 DNA: TGCAGCGTTGGTCATAGCTTGGGCGGGCAGGGTTACGAGCAGTACTTC
CDR3 protein: CSVGHSLGGQGYEQYF

J gene: TRBJ2-5
V gene: TRBV12-3/TRBV12-4
clone size: many
D gene: -
CDR3 DNA: TGTGCCAGCAGGCGCCAAGTCGACAGACAAGAGACCCAGTACTTC
CDR3 protein: CASRRQVDRQETQYF

J gene: TRBJ2-2
V gene: TRBV10-1
clone size: few
D gene: -
CDR3 DNA: TGCGCCAGCACTATTAACACCGGGGAGCTGTTTTTT
CDR3 protein: CASTINTGELFF

J gene: TRBJ1-3
V gene: TRBV11-2
clone size: -
D gene: -
CDR3 DNA: TGTGCCAGCAGTCCCATTGCAAGCACCATATATTTT
CDR3 protein: CASSPIASTIYF

J gene: TRBJ2-5
V gene: TRBV20-1
clone size: -
D gene: TRBD2
CDR3 DNA: TGCAGTGCTAAGGCGGGAGGGGCGCAAGAGACCCAGTACTTC
CDR3 protein: CSAKAGGAQETQYF

J gene: TRBJ1-5
V gene: TRBV12-3/TRBV12-4
clone size: -
D gene: -
CDR3 DNA: TGTGCCAGCAGTAGACAGGAGGTCCGCAATCAGCCCCAGCATTTT
CDR3 protein: CASSRQEVRNQPQHF

J gene: TRBJ1-6
V gene: TRBV7-9
clone size: few
D gene: TRBD1
CDR3 DNA: TGTGCCAGCAGCCTCGGGACAGGGGGCGCGAGCGATTCACCCCTCCACTTT
CDR3 protein: CASSLGTGGASDSPLHF

J gene: TRBJ2-1
V gene: TRBV12-3/TRBV12-4
clone size: -
D gene: TRBD2
CDR3 DNA: TGTGCCAGCAGACCTTCTAGCGGCACTTCCGATGAGCAGTTCTTC
CDR3 protein: CASRPSSGTSDEQFF

J gene: TRBJ2-2
V gene: TRBV6-2/TRBV6-3
clone size: -
D gene: TRBD2
CDR3 DNA: TGTGCCAGCTCTCGTGAAAGGAGCGGGAGGATCGGGGAGCTGGTTTTT
CDR3 protein: CASSRERSGRIGELVF

J gene: TRBJ1-6
V gene: TRBV6-5
clone size: many
D gene: -
CDR3 DNA: TGTGCCAGCAGTTACTACCCAGGGAGAAATAATTCACCCCTCCACTTT
CDR3 protein: CASSYYPGRNNSPLHF

J gene: TRBJ2-1
V gene: TRBV7-9
clone size: -
D gene: -
CDR3 DNA: TGTGCCAGCAGCGCCACAGGGAACTCCTACAATGAGCAGTTTTTC
CDR3 protein: CASSATGNSYNEQFF

J gene: TRBJ2-7
V gene: TRBV18
clone size: few
D gene: -
CDR3 DNA: TGTGCCAGCTCACGGGTCCCCAACTACGAGCAGTACTTC
CDR3 protein: CASSRVPNYEQYF

J gene: TRBJ2-2
V gene: TRBV6-1
clone size: -
D gene: TRBD2
CDR3 DNA: TGTGTCAGCAGTCCACGCGGTAGCGGGAGTGTCGGGGAGCTGTTTTTT
CDR3 protein: CVSSPRGSGSVGELFF

J gene: TRBJ2-3
V gene: TRBV6-2/TRBV6-3
clone size: many
D gene: TRBD2
CDR3 DNA: TGTGCCAGCACCTGGGACGCCGCGGGGGCAGATACGCAGTATTTT
CDR3 protein: CASTWDAAGADTQYF

J gene: TRBJ2-1
V gene: TRBV11-1
clone size: -
D gene: -
CDR3 DNA: TGTGCCAGCAGCTCGCGATTAGACGCGACTGCACACACACACAATGAGCAGCTCTTC
CDR3 protein: CASSSRLDATAHTHNEQLF